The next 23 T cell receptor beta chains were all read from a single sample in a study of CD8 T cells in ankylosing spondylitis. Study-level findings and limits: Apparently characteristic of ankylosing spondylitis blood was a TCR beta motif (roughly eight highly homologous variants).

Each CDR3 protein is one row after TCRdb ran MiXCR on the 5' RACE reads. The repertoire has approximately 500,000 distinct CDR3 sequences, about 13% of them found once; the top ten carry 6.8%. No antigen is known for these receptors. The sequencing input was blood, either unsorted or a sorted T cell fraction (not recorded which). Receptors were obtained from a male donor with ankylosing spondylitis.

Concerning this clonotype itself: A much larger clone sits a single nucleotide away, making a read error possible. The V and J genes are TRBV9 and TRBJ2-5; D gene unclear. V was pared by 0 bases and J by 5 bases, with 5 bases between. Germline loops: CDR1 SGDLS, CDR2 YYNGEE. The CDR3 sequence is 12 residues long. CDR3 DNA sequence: TGTGCCAGCAGCGTAGTTGAGGAGACCCAGTACTTC. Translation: CASSVVEETQYF.

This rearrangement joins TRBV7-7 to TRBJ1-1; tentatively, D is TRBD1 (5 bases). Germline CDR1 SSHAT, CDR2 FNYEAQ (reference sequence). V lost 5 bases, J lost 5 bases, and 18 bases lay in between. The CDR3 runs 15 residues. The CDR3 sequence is CASSAARGAGTEAFF. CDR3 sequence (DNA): TGTGCCAGCAGCGCGGCAAGGGGCGCCGGGACTGAAGCTTTCTTT.

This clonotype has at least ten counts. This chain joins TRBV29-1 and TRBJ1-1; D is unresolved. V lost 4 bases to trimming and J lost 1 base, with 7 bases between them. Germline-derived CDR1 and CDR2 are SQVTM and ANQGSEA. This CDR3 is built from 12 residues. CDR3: CSVVAENTEAFF. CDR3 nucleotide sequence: TGCAGCGTTGTCGCGGAGAACACTGAAGCTTTCTTT.

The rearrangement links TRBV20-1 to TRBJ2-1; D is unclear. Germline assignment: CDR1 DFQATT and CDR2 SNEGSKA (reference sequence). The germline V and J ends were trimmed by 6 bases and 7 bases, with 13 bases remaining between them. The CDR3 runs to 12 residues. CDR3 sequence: CSAKVLNNEQFF. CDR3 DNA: TGCAGTGCAAAAGTCCTAAATAATGAGCAGTTCTTC.

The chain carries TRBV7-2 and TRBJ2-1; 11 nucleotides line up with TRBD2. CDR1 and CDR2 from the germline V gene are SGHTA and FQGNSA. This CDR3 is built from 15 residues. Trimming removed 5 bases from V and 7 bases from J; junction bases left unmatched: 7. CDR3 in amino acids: CASSPGTSGWNEQFF. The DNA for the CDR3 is TGTGCCAGCAGCCCCGGGACTAGCGGATGGAATGAGCAGTTCTTC.

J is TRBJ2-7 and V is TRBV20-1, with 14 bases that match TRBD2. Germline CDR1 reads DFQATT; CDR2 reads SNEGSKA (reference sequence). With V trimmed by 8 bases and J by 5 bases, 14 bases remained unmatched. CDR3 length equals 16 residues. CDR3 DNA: TGCAGTACGTCCGGGACTAGCGGGGGTGGTTGGAACGAGCAGTACGTC. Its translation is CSTSGTSGGGWNEQYV.

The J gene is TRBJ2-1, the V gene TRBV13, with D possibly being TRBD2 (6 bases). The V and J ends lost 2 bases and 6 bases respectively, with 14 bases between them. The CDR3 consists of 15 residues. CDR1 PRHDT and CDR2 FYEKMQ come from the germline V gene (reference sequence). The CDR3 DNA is TGTGCCAGCAGCTTATCTGCGGGACGGGGCAATGAGCAGTTCTTC. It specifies CASSLSAGRGNEQFF.

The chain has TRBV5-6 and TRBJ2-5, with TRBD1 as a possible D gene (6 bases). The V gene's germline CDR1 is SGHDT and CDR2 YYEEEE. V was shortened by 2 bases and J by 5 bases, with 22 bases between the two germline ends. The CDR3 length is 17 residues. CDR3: CASSFPGHLGPGETQYF. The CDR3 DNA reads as TGTGCCAGCAGCTTCCCGGGACACCTAGGTCCTGGGGAGACCCAGTACTTC.

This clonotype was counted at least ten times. CDR3 residues: CASSPRGREKQFF. CDR3 nucleotide sequence: TGTGCCAGCAGCCCTAGGGGGCGCGAGAAGCAGTTCTTC. The gene calls are TRBV7-9 and TRBJ2-1; 7 bases are shared with TRBD1. Losses at the gene ends were 5 bases for V and 11 bases for J; bases not matched to a gene: 9. This CDR3 comprises 13 residues. Germline V gives CDR1 SEHNR, CDR2 FQNEAQ (reference sequence).

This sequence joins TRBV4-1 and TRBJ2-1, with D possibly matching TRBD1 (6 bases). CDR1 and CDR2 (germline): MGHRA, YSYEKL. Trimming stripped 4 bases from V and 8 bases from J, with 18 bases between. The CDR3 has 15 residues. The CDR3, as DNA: TGCGCCAGCAGCCTAGGACAGCCCCGAAGGGATGAGCAGTTCTTC. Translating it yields CASSLGQPRRDEQFF.

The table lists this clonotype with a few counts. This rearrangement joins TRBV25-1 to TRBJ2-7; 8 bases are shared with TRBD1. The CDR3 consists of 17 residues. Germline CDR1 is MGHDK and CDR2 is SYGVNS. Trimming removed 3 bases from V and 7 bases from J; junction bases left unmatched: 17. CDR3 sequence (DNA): TGTGCCAGCAGTGACCCGTCAGGGGGCCTTCGGCTACAAGAGCAGTACGTC. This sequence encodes CASSDPSGGLRLQEQYV.

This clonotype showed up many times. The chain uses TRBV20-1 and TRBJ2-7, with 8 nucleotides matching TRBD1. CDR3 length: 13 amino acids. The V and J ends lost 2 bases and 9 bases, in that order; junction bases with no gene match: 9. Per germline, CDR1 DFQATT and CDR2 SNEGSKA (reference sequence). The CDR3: CSARRQGADSQYF. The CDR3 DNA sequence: TGCAGTGCTAGAAGGCAGGGGGCAGATTCGCAGTACTTC.

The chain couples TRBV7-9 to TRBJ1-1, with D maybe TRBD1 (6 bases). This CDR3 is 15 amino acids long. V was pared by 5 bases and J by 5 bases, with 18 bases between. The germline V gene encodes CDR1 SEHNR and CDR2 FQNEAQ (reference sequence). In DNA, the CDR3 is TGTGCCAGCAGCCCCCGGGAGGGGACAACGACTGAAGCTTTCTTT. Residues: CASSPREGTTTEAFF.

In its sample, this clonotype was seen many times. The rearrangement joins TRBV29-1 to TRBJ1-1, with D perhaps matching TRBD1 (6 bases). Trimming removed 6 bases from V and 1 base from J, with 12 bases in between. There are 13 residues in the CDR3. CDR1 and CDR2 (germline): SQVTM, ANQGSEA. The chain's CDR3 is CSVLRQENTEAFF. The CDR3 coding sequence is TGCAGCGTCCTCAGACAGGAGAACACTGAAGCTTTCTTT.

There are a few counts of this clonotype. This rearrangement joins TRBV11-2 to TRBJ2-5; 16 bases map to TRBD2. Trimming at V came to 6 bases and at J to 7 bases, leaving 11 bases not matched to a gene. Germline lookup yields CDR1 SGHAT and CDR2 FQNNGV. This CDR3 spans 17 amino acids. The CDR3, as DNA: TGTGCCAGCAGATCAACCGGGACTAGCGGGAGGGCCGGGACCCAGTACTTC. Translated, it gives CASRSTGTSGRAGTQYF.

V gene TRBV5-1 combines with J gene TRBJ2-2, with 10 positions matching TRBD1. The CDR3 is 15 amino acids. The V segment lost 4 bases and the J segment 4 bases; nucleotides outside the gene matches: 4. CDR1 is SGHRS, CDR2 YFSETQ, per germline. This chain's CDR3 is CASSRGQGFTGELFF. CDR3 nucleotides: TGCGCCAGCAGCCGGGGACAGGGGTTCACCGGGGAGCTGTTTTTT.

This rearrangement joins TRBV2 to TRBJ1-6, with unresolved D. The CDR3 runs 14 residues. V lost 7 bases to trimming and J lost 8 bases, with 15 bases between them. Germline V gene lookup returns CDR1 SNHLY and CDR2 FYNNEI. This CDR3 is CASTPEPVYSPLHF. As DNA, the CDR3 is TGTGCCAGCACCCCTGAACCTGTCTATTCACCCCTCCACTTT.

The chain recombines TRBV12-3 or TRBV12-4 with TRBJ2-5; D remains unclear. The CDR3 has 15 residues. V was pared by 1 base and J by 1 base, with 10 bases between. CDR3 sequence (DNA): TGTGCCAGCAGTTTAGAGGTGTGGTCCCAAGAGACCCAGTACTTC. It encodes CASSLEVWSQETQYF.

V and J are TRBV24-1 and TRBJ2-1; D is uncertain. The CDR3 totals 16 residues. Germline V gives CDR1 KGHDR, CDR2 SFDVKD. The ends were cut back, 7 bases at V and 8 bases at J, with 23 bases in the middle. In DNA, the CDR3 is TGTGCCACCAGCGGGTCATTCGAATCGTCTTTCGATGAGCAGTTCTTC. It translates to CATSGSFESSFDEQFF.

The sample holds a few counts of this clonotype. DNA of the CDR3: TGCGCCAGCAGGAGAGCGGGAGAGACCTACGAGCAGTACTTC. Protein: CASRRAGETYEQYF. The V call is TRBV10-2, the J call TRBJ2-7; 8 nucleotides agree with TRBD2. Germline CDR1 is WSHSY and CDR2 is SAAADI. CDR3 length: 14 residues. V shed 6 bases, J shed 2 bases, and the junction held 6 bases outside the gene matches.

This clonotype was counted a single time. CDR3 sequence reads: CASRLGQGGYGYTF. CDR3 DNA: TGTGCCAGCAGACTCGGACAGGGAGGTTATGGCTACACCTTC. The genes are TRBV2 and TRBJ1-2; TRBD1 matches 8 bases. This CDR3 comprises 14 residues. CDR1 is SNHLY, CDR2 FYNNEI, per germline. Trimming removed 6 bases from V and 5 bases from J; junction bases left unmatched: 8. The whole variable domain, filled in from reference TRBV2 and TRBJ1-2, reads EPEVTQTPSHQVTQMGQEVILRCVPISNHLYFYWYRQILGQKVEFLVSFYNNEISEKSEIFDDQFSVERPDGSNFTLKIRSTKLEDSAMYFCASRLGQGGYGYTFGSGTRLTVV.

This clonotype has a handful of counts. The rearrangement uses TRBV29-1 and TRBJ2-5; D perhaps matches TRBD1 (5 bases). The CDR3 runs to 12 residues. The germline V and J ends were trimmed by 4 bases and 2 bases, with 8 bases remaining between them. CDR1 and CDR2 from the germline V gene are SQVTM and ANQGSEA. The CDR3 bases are TGCAGCGTTGGAACAGGTCAAGAGACCCAGTACTTC. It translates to CSVGTGQETQYF.

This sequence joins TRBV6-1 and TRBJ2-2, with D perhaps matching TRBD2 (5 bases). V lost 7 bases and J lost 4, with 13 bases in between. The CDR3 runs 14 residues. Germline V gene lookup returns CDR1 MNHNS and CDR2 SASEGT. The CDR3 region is CASIRESFTGELFF. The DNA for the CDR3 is TGTGCCAGCATTCGGGAATCGTTCACCGGGGAGCTGTTTTTT.